This T cell receptor beta chain emerged from a study of blood T cell repertoires in COVID-19. CDR3 length: 14 residues. Germline-derived CDR1 and CDR2 are SGHRS and YFSETQ. V lost 4 bases, J lost 0 bases, and 9 bases lay in between. Sequencing was performed with immunoSEQ multiplex PCR; in TCRdb, only in-frame clones are kept and a portion is missing. Here the sample spans roughly 25,000 clones, roughly 66% being singletons. V gene TRBV5-1 combines with J gene TRBJ2-3; D may be TRBD2 (6 bases). Sequencing was done on a sample of peripheral blood. The TCR sequence derives from a man aged 55 to 70 with active or convalescent COVID-19. CDR3 sequence: CASSPEGSTDTQYF. The CDR3 DNA follows: TGCGCCAGCAGCCCGGAGGGCAGCACAGATACGCAGTATTTT. The full variable domain, with the rest looked up from reference TRBV5-1 and TRBJ2-3, is KAGVTQTPRYLIKTRGQQVTLSCSPISGHRSVSWYQQTPGQGLQFLFEYFSETQRNKGNFPGRFSGRQFSNSRSEMNVSTLELGDSALYLCASSPEGSTDTQYFGPGTRLTVL.